This is a list of T cell receptor beta chains from one sample in a study of blood T cell repertoires in COVID-19. Profiling relied on immunoSEQ multiplex PCR, and the TCRdb table lists in-frame clones only, not all of them. The sample lists about 77,000 clones; 90% were seen once. Sequences were obtained from peripheral blood. These receptor sequences come from a woman aged 80 or older with active or convalescent COVID-19. Both conserved end residues are part of each CDR3. The order of the fields is D gene, clone size, J gene, CDR3 length, V gene, CDR3 DNA, CDR3 protein. A D gene is named only where the DNA matches it firmly. The size field is filled for only some rows; it gives once, few, many or a size class.

d_gene: -
abundance: once
j_gene: TRBJ1-6
len: 15
v_gene: TRBV27
CDR3nt: TGTGCCACCTGTCGGGTGGGTCCCTATAATTCACCCCTCCACTTT
CDR3aa: CATCRVGPYNSPLHF

d_gene: TRBD1
abundance: -
j_gene: TRBJ2-1
len: 15
v_gene: TRBV6-2/TRBV6-3
CDR3nt: TGTGCCAGCAGTTACTCCCAGGGGGCTAGGAATGAGCAGTTCTTC
CDR3aa: CASSYSQGARNEQFF

d_gene: -
abundance: -
j_gene: TRBJ2-2
len: 15
v_gene: TRBV9
CDR3nt: TGTGCCAGCAGCGTAGAGGGGGGGCTTCCCGGGGAGCTGTTTTTT
CDR3aa: CASSVEGGLPGELFF

d_gene: -
abundance: -
j_gene: TRBJ2-1
len: 13
v_gene: TRBV4-3
CDR3nt: TGCGCCAGCAGCCTCCCCGGTGGCAATGAGCAGTTCTTC
CDR3aa: CASSLPGGNEQFF

d_gene: -
abundance: -
j_gene: TRBJ1-5
len: 14
v_gene: TRBV28
CDR3nt: TGTGCCAGCAGTCACACCGGGACTAATCAGCCCCAGCATTTT
CDR3aa: CASSHTGTNQPQHF

d_gene: -
abundance: -
j_gene: TRBJ1-2
len: 15
v_gene: TRBV19
CDR3nt: TGTGCCAGTAGTATAGATCAAGCGAGGCCCTATGGCTACACCTTC
CDR3aa: CASSIDQARPYGYTF

d_gene: TRBD2
abundance: -
j_gene: TRBJ2-7
len: 15
v_gene: TRBV6-5
CDR3nt: TGTGCCAGCAGTCCTTGGACTAGCGGATACTACGAGCAGTACTTC
CDR3aa: CASSPWTSGYYEQYF

d_gene: TRBD2
abundance: -
j_gene: TRBJ2-6
len: 18
v_gene: TRBV5-4
CDR3nt: TGTGCCAGCAGCTTGAGCGGGGTTCCTCGCTCTGGGGCCAACGTCCTGACTTTC
CDR3aa: CASSLSGVPRSGANVLTF

d_gene: -
abundance: -
j_gene: TRBJ2-3
len: 15
v_gene: TRBV28
CDR3nt: TGTGCCAGCAGTTTGGGATCAGGGAACGCAGATACGCAGTATTTT
CDR3aa: CASSLGSGNADTQYF

d_gene: -
abundance: once
j_gene: TRBJ1-2
len: 13
v_gene: TRBV30
CDR3nt: TGTGCCTGGAGCCCCGGACAGCTCTATGGCTACACCTTC
CDR3aa: CAWSPGQLYGYTF

d_gene: TRBD1
abundance: -
j_gene: TRBJ1-1
len: 15
v_gene: TRBV30
CDR3nt: TGTGCCTGGGAGCCAGGACAGGGGGGGTTCGACGAAGCTTTCTTT
CDR3aa: CAWEPGQGGFDEAFF

d_gene: TRBD2
abundance: -
j_gene: TRBJ2-3
len: 19
v_gene: TRBV4-1
CDR3nt: TGCGCCAGCAGCCTTCGGGGAGTAGCGGGGGCCTCTAGCACAGATACGCAGTATTTT
CDR3aa: CASSLRGVAGASSTDTQYF

d_gene: -
abundance: -
j_gene: TRBJ1-2
len: 13
v_gene: TRBV6-5
CDR3nt: TGTGCCAGCAGTCCCACACCGGGCTATGGCTACACCTTC
CDR3aa: CASSPTPGYGYTF

d_gene: -
abundance: -
j_gene: TRBJ1-1
len: 13
v_gene: TRBV7-2
CDR3nt: TGTGCCAGCAGCTTAGTACACGGGGGTGAAGCTTTCTTT
CDR3aa: CASSLVHGGEAFF

d_gene: -
abundance: -
j_gene: TRBJ1-1
len: 13
v_gene: TRBV6-2/TRBV6-3
CDR3nt: TGTGCCAGCAGCCCCAGGGGAGGGACTGAAGCTTTCTTT
CDR3aa: CASSPRGGTEAFF

d_gene: -
abundance: -
j_gene: TRBJ2-1
len: 12
v_gene: TRBV10-3
CDR3nt: TGTGCCATCAGTGAGGTTAGAAGTGAGCAGTTCTTC
CDR3aa: CAISEVRSEQFF

d_gene: TRBD1
abundance: -
j_gene: TRBJ1-2
len: 17
v_gene: TRBV5-4
CDR3nt: TGTGCCAGCAGCTTGACTGGACAGGGGGCTTTAAACTATGGCTACACCTTC
CDR3aa: CASSLTGQGALNYGYTF

d_gene: TRBD1
abundance: -
j_gene: TRBJ2-1
len: 16
v_gene: TRBV4-1
CDR3nt: TGCGCCAGCAGCCAACCCCGGGACAGGGGCTACAATGAGCAGTTCTTC
CDR3aa: CASSQPRDRGYNEQFF

d_gene: TRBD1
abundance: -
j_gene: TRBJ1-1
len: 15
v_gene: TRBV24-1
CDR3nt: TGTGCCACCAGTGATGGACAGGGGGCCTTGGCTGAAGCTTTCTTT
CDR3aa: CATSDGQGALAEAFF

d_gene: -
abundance: -
j_gene: TRBJ1-4
len: 15
v_gene: TRBV28
CDR3nt: TGTGCCAGCAGTTATACCCAGGAAATTAATGAAAAACTGTTTTTT
CDR3aa: CASSYTQEINEKLFF

d_gene: -
abundance: -
j_gene: TRBJ1-3
len: 14
v_gene: TRBV4-1
CDR3nt: TGCGCCAGCACCCCGCGGGCCTCTGGAAACACCATATATTTT
CDR3aa: CASTPRASGNTIYF

d_gene: -
abundance: -
j_gene: TRBJ2-5
len: 12
v_gene: TRBV6-2/TRBV6-3
CDR3nt: TGTGCCAGCAGTCCCGTCCCGGGGACCCAGTACTTC
CDR3aa: CASSPVPGTQYF

d_gene: -
abundance: -
j_gene: TRBJ1-4
len: 16
v_gene: TRBV7-8
CDR3nt: TGTGCCAGCACCCCCGGGATCTCCTCAACTAATGAAAAACTGTTTTTT
CDR3aa: CASTPGISSTNEKLFF

d_gene: -
abundance: -
j_gene: TRBJ2-2
len: 16
v_gene: TRBV18
CDR3nt: TGTGCCAGCTCACCACCCAGGTATTCGGACACCGGGGAGCTGTTTTTT
CDR3aa: CASSPPRYSDTGELFF

d_gene: -
abundance: once
j_gene: TRBJ2-7
len: 14
v_gene: TRBV4-2
CDR3nt: TGTGCCAGCAGCCAGACACCTCAAGCCTACGAGCAGTACTTC
CDR3aa: CASSQTPQAYEQYF

d_gene: -
abundance: -
j_gene: TRBJ2-7
len: 15
v_gene: TRBV21-1
CDR3nt: TGTGCCAGCAGAACCCAATTACATGTACCCTACGAGCAGTACTTC
CDR3aa: CASRTQLHVPYEQYF

d_gene: -
abundance: -
j_gene: TRBJ2-2
len: 13
v_gene: TRBV28
CDR3nt: TGTGCCAGCAGTACCCAGGGGACCGGGGAGCTGTTTTTT
CDR3aa: CASSTQGTGELFF

d_gene: -
abundance: few
j_gene: TRBJ2-3
len: 18
v_gene: TRBV10-1
CDR3nt: TGCGCCGCATTACCCCGAGAAACTCTCTTTTTAAGCACAGATACGCAGTATTTT
CDR3aa: CAALPRETLFLSTDTQYF

d_gene: TRBD1
abundance: once
j_gene: TRBJ1-6
len: 19
v_gene: TRBV28
CDR3nt: TGTGCCAGCAGCCCCCTCCCGACAGGGCTGTGGTCCTATAATTCACCCCTCCACTTT
CDR3aa: CASSPLPTGLWSYNSPLHF

d_gene: -
abundance: -
j_gene: TRBJ2-2
len: 19
v_gene: TRBV9
CDR3nt: TGTGCCAGCAGCGTCCATCGGAGGGGGGGGCGCAGGGACACCGGGGAGCTGTTTTTT
CDR3aa: CASSVHRRGGRRDTGELFF

d_gene: -
abundance: few
j_gene: TRBJ2-2
len: 13
v_gene: TRBV16
CDR3nt: TGTGCCAGCAGCCAACAGGGTACCGGGGAGCTGTTTTTT
CDR3aa: CASSQQGTGELFF

d_gene: TRBD2
abundance: -
j_gene: TRBJ2-7
len: 17
v_gene: TRBV18
CDR3nt: TGTGCCAGCTCAGAGACTGTGACTAGCGGGGGGCTAGACGAGCAGTACTTC
CDR3aa: CASSETVTSGGLDEQYF

d_gene: TRBD1
abundance: -
j_gene: TRBJ2-5
len: 20
v_gene: TRBV3-1/TRBV3-2
CDR3nt: TGTGCCAGCAGCCACCTCCTCGTCAAGGACAGGGGGCGCCTACAAGAGACCCAGTACTTC
CDR3aa: CASSHLLVKDRGRLQETQYF

d_gene: -
abundance: -
j_gene: TRBJ2-3
len: 11
v_gene: TRBV11-2
CDR3nt: TGTGCCAGCAGCTTTAGCGATACGCAGTATTTT
CDR3aa: CASSFSDTQYF

d_gene: TRBD2
abundance: -
j_gene: TRBJ2-6
len: 11
v_gene: TRBV5-1
CDR3nt: TGCGCCAGCAGCCCCGGGGGGGTCCTGACTTTC
CDR3aa: CASSPGGVLTF

d_gene: -
abundance: -
j_gene: TRBJ1-6
len: 14
v_gene: TRBV18
CDR3nt: TGTGCCAGCTCACCGTTACAGCTAAATTCACCCCTCCACTTT
CDR3aa: CASSPLQLNSPLHF

d_gene: -
abundance: -
j_gene: TRBJ1-3
len: 17
v_gene: TRBV3-1/TRBV3-2
CDR3nt: TGTGCCAGCAGCCAAGATCGAAGCGGTGTATCTGGAAACACCATATATTTT
CDR3aa: CASSQDRSGVSGNTIYF

d_gene: -
abundance: few
j_gene: TRBJ1-2
len: 11
v_gene: TRBV28
CDR3nt: TGTGCCAGCAGGTCTCCCTATGGCTACACCTTC
CDR3aa: CASRSPYGYTF

d_gene: TRBD1
abundance: -
j_gene: TRBJ2-7
len: 13
v_gene: TRBV11-2
CDR3nt: TGTGCCAGCAGCTTCCGACAGGGCAGCGAGCAGTACTTC
CDR3aa: CASSFRQGSEQYF

d_gene: -
abundance: -
j_gene: TRBJ1-3
len: 13
v_gene: TRBV12-3/TRBV12-4
CDR3nt: TGTGCCAGCAGTACGGGCTCTGGAAACACCATATATTTT
CDR3aa: CASSTGSGNTIYF

d_gene: -
abundance: once
j_gene: TRBJ1-2
len: 15
v_gene: TRBV27
CDR3nt: TGTGCCAGCAGTTTATCCTCGGGGAGACTCTATGGCTACACCTTC
CDR3aa: CASSLSSGRLYGYTF

d_gene: -
abundance: -
j_gene: TRBJ2-7
len: 14
v_gene: TRBV5-4
CDR3nt: TGTGCCAGCAGCTTGGGTGACAGGAACTACGAGCAGTACTTC
CDR3aa: CASSLGDRNYEQYF

d_gene: TRBD1
abundance: -
j_gene: TRBJ1-4
len: 16
v_gene: TRBV5-1
CDR3nt: TGCGCCAGCAGCGGGGGACAGCTGACAACTAATGAAAAACTGTTTTTT
CDR3aa: CASSGGQLTTNEKLFF

d_gene: TRBD1
abundance: -
j_gene: TRBJ1-4
len: 15
v_gene: TRBV6-5
CDR3nt: TGTGCCAGCAGCCCACACTCGAATAGCCGGGACAGGGTGTTTTTT
CDR3aa: CASSPHSNSRDRVFF

d_gene: TRBD1
abundance: few
j_gene: TRBJ1-3
len: 14
v_gene: TRBV29-1
CDR3nt: TGCAGCGTTGGCAGACAGGGCTCTGGAAACACCATATATTTT
CDR3aa: CSVGRQGSGNTIYF